This TCR beta chain derives from a study of cytotoxic CD8 clonotypes in ibrutinib-treated CLL. Overall study context: On average, each sample had a few hundred thousand productive templates and more than 85,000 productive rearrangements. General study findings and limits: Relative to age-matched healthy donors, clonality at baseline was higher, and it tracked circulating CD8+ T-cell counts. Lymph node repertoires were not studied, and sampling times were unmatched.

Method: immunoSEQ multiplex PCR; TCRdb's copy keeps in-frame clones and lacks some. The sample has 200,000 to 250,000 clones, more than 70% seen once. The CDR3 is 13 amino acids. Germline V CDR1 and CDR2: SGHNT, YYREEE (reference sequence). V lost 5 bases to trimming and J lost 6 bases; unmatched junction nucleotides: 2. Points on this clone: The antigen remains unidentified.

The receptor was isolated from a human donor with chronic lymphocytic leukemia. Material: PBMCs, obtained after 12 months of ibrutinib treatment. This chain uses TRBV5-4 with TRBJ2-1; TRBD1 matches at 10 bases. As DNA, the CDR3 is TGTGCCAGCAGTTGGGACAGGGGCAATGAGCAGTTCTTC. It translates to CASSWDRGNEQFF. The complete variable domain, with remaining parts taken from reference TRBV5-4 and TRBJ2-1, reads ETGVTQSPTHLIKTRGQQVTLRCSSQSGHNTVSWYQQALGQGPQFIFQYYREEENGRGNFPPRFSGLQFPNYSSELNVNALELDDSALYLCASSWDRGNEQFFGPGTRLTVL.